Listed below are T cell receptor beta chains from one sample, sequenced in a study of cytomegalovirus exposure and HLA in healthy donors. TCRdb's copy holds only in-frame clones and misses some; the assay was immunoSEQ multiplex PCR. This sample has 90,000 to 100,000 clones, with 90% to 95% found just once. The source material was PBMCs. These receptors all stem from a woman aged 25-40 years in good health and CMV-seropositive. Both conserved end residues are part of each CDR3. D genes are given only for firm matches. The size entry is marked missing in some rows and otherwise reads once, few, many or a size class.

abundance: .
len: 12
j_gene: TRBJ2-7
d_gene: .
v_gene: TRBV5-1
CDR3nt: TGCGCCAGCAGCTCGGCCCCAGGGCAGCAGTACTTC
CDR3aa: CASSSAPGQQYF

abundance: .
len: 13
j_gene: TRBJ1-5
d_gene: .
v_gene: TRBV5-6
CDR3nt: TGTGCCAGCAGCTTGGCCGCAGGGCGGCCCCAGCATTTT
CDR3aa: CASSLAAGRPQHF

abundance: .
len: 13
j_gene: TRBJ1-1
d_gene: .
v_gene: TRBV19
CDR3nt: TGTGCCAGTAGTACTACAGGGAACACTGAAGCTTTCTTT
CDR3aa: CASSTTGNTEAFF

abundance: .
len: 12
j_gene: TRBJ1-2
d_gene: .
v_gene: TRBV7-9
CDR3nt: TGTGCCAGCAGCGAGACAGCGGGGGGCTACACCTTC
CDR3aa: CASSETAGGYTF

abundance: once
len: 15
j_gene: TRBJ2-1
d_gene: TRBD2
v_gene: TRBV28
CDR3nt: TGTGCCAGCAGTAGACTAGCGGGCGATCACAATGAGCAGTTCTTC
CDR3aa: CASSRLAGDHNEQFF

abundance: .
len: 16
j_gene: TRBJ2-3
d_gene: TRBD2
v_gene: TRBV30
CDR3nt: TGTGCCTGGAGACGGACTAGCGGGGGAAGCACAGATACGCAGTATTTT
CDR3aa: CAWRRTSGGSTDTQYF

abundance: .
len: 14
j_gene: TRBJ1-2
d_gene: TRBD1
v_gene: TRBV2
CDR3nt: TGTGCCAGCAGGGGACAGGGGGCTTACTATGGCTACACCTTC
CDR3aa: CASRGQGAYYGYTF

abundance: .
len: 18
j_gene: TRBJ2-3
d_gene: TRBD2
v_gene: TRBV4-3
CDR3nt: TGCGCCAGCAGCCAAGAGTGGGCGACTAGCGGGAGTTTGGATACGCAGTATTTT
CDR3aa: CASSQEWATSGSLDTQYF

abundance: .
len: 12
j_gene: TRBJ2-5
d_gene: .
v_gene: TRBV7-9
CDR3nt: TGTGCCAGCAGACGAGAGGGTGAGACCCAGTACTTC
CDR3aa: CASRREGETQYF

abundance: .
len: 11
j_gene: TRBJ1-4
d_gene: .
v_gene: TRBV20-1
CDR3nt: TGCAGTGCTAGAGGTTCGGAAAAACTGTTTTTT
CDR3aa: CSARGSEKLFF

abundance: .
len: 14
j_gene: TRBJ1-1
d_gene: .
v_gene: TRBV29-1
CDR3nt: TGCAGCGTTGAAGGCGACAGGCCGACTACTGAAGCTTTCTTT
CDR3aa: CSVEGDRPTTEAFF

abundance: .
len: 15
j_gene: TRBJ2-1
d_gene: TRBD2
v_gene: TRBV30
CDR3nt: TGTGCCTGGAGTGCGCTAGCGGGCTCCTACAATGAGCAGTTCTTC
CDR3aa: CAWSALAGSYNEQFF

abundance: .
len: 13
j_gene: TRBJ2-5
d_gene: .
v_gene: TRBV30
CDR3nt: TGTGCCTGGAGTGTACGTGGCCGAGAGACCCAGTACTTC
CDR3aa: CAWSVRGRETQYF

abundance: .
len: 12
j_gene: TRBJ2-7
d_gene: TRBD1
v_gene: TRBV5-1
CDR3nt: TGCGCCAGCGGGGACAGTTTGGGGGAGCAGTACTTC
CDR3aa: CASGDSLGEQYF

abundance: .
len: 15
j_gene: TRBJ2-7
d_gene: .
v_gene: TRBV28
CDR3nt: TGTGCCAGCAGTTTATCTTCCAGTCGCGGATACGAGCAGTACTTC
CDR3aa: CASSLSSSRGYEQYF

abundance: .
len: 11
j_gene: TRBJ1-1
d_gene: .
v_gene: TRBV29-1
CDR3nt: TGCAGCGGACAGGAGGACACTGAAGCTTTCTTT
CDR3aa: CSGQEDTEAFF

abundance: .
len: 13
j_gene: TRBJ2-1
d_gene: .
v_gene: TRBV11-2
CDR3nt: TGTGCCAGCAGCTTTCTACAGGGTCATGAGCAGTTCTTC
CDR3aa: CASSFLQGHEQFF

abundance: .
len: 15
j_gene: TRBJ2-1
d_gene: .
v_gene: TRBV25-1
CDR3nt: TGTGCCAGCAGTGAAGGCGGAAGTCCGGGGAATGAGCAGTTCTTC
CDR3aa: CASSEGGSPGNEQFF

abundance: .
len: 13
j_gene: TRBJ2-7
d_gene: TRBD1
v_gene: TRBV29-1
CDR3nt: TGCAGCGTTGCCGGGACAGGGCACTACGAGCAGTACTTC
CDR3aa: CSVAGTGHYEQYF

abundance: few
len: 13
j_gene: TRBJ2-2
d_gene: .
v_gene: TRBV7-2
CDR3nt: TGTGCCAGCAGCGAAGTAGTCCCCGGGGAGCTGTTTTTT
CDR3aa: CASSEVVPGELFF

abundance: .
len: 15
j_gene: TRBJ2-7
d_gene: TRBD2
v_gene: TRBV18
CDR3nt: TGTGCCAGCTCACGTACCGGGACTAGCAACTACGAGCAGTACTTC
CDR3aa: CASSRTGTSNYEQYF

abundance: .
len: 15
j_gene: TRBJ2-7
d_gene: .
v_gene: TRBV7-9
CDR3nt: TGTGCCAGCAGCTTAGGGGCCCGGGATTACTACGAGCAGTACTTC
CDR3aa: CASSLGARDYYEQYF

abundance: .
len: 13
j_gene: TRBJ1-1
d_gene: .
v_gene: TRBV11-2
CDR3nt: TGTGCCAGCAGGGGAGGGGTACACACTGAAGCTTTCTTT
CDR3aa: CASRGGVHTEAFF

abundance: .
len: 16
j_gene: TRBJ2-1
d_gene: TRBD2
v_gene: TRBV9
CDR3nt: TGTGCCAGCAGCCTAGGGGGACTAGCGACCTACAATGAGCAGTTCTTC
CDR3aa: CASSLGGLATYNEQFF

abundance: .
len: 15
j_gene: TRBJ1-2
d_gene: TRBD1
v_gene: TRBV6-1
CDR3nt: TGTGCCAGCAGTGTCGCCCTGGGACAGGAGTATGGCTACACCTTC
CDR3aa: CASSVALGQEYGYTF

abundance: .
len: 19
j_gene: TRBJ1-4
d_gene: TRBD1
v_gene: TRBV4-1
CDR3nt: TGCGCCAGCAGCCCACGGATGACAGGGAAAATCCTATTCGATGAAAAACTGTTTTTT
CDR3aa: CASSPRMTGKILFDEKLFF

abundance: .
len: 15
j_gene: TRBJ1-3
d_gene: .
v_gene: TRBV30
CDR3nt: TGTGCCTGGAGTGTGCAGGGGAGCTCTGGAAACACCATATATTTT
CDR3aa: CAWSVQGSSGNTIYF

abundance: .
len: 14
j_gene: TRBJ1-1
d_gene: .
v_gene: TRBV15
CDR3nt: TGTGCCACCAGCAGGGGAGACGGTGGGGTTGAAGCTTTCTTT
CDR3aa: CATSRGDGGVEAFF

abundance: .
len: 15
j_gene: TRBJ1-5
d_gene: .
v_gene: TRBV5-5
CDR3nt: TGTGCCAGCAGCTTGCCAGGGGCCCGAAATCAGCCCCAGCATTTT
CDR3aa: CASSLPGARNQPQHF

abundance: .
len: 19
j_gene: TRBJ2-6
d_gene: .
v_gene: TRBV7-3
CDR3nt: TGTGCCAGCAGCTCCGCCCCACGACAGTTTTTTTCTGGGGCCAACGTCCTGACTTTC
CDR3aa: CASSSAPRQFFSGANVLTF

abundance: .
len: 13
j_gene: TRBJ2-3
d_gene: .
v_gene: TRBV5-1
CDR3nt: TGCGCCAGCAGCCCCACTAGCACAGATACGCAGTATTTT
CDR3aa: CASSPTSTDTQYF

abundance: .
len: 13
j_gene: TRBJ1-2
d_gene: .
v_gene: TRBV10-3
CDR3nt: TGTGCCATCACAGGGGTAGCTAACTATGGCTACACCTTC
CDR3aa: CAITGVANYGYTF

abundance: .
len: 15
j_gene: TRBJ2-7
d_gene: TRBD2
v_gene: TRBV5-1
CDR3nt: TGCGCCAGCAGCTTAGGACTAGCGGATACCTACGAGCAGTACTTC
CDR3aa: CASSLGLADTYEQYF

abundance: .
len: 16
j_gene: TRBJ2-5
d_gene: .
v_gene: TRBV14
CDR3nt: TGTGCCAGCAGCCATCGCGGAGGGCAGGGCGTAAAGACCCAGTACTTC
CDR3aa: CASSHRGGQGVKTQYF

abundance: .
len: 15
j_gene: TRBJ2-1
d_gene: TRBD1
v_gene: TRBV18
CDR3nt: TGTGCCAGCTCACCACGGACAGGGATCAGGGATGAGCAGTTCTTC
CDR3aa: CASSPRTGIRDEQFF